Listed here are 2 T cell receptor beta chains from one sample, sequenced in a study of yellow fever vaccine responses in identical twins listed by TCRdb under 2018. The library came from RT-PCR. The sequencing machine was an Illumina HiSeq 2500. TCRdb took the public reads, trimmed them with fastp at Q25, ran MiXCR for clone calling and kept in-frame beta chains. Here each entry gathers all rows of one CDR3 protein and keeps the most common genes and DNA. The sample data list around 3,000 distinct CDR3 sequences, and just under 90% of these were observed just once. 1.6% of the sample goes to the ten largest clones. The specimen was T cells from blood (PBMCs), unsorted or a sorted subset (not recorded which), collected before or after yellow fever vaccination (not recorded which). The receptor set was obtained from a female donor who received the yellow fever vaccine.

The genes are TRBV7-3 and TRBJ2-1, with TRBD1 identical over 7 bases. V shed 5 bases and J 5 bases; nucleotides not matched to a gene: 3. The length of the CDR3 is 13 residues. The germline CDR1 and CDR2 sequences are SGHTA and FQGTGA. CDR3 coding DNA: TGTGCCAGCAGCATTGACAGGGACAATGAGCAGTTCTTC. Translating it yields CASSIDRDNEQFF.

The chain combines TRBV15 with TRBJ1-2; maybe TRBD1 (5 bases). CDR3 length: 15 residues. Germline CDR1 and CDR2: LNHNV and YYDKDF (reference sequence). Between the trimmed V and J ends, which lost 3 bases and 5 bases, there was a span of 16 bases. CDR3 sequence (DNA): TGTGCCACCAGCAGGACCCGGGACGTCGTTTATGGCTACACCTTC. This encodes CATSRTRDVVYGYTF.